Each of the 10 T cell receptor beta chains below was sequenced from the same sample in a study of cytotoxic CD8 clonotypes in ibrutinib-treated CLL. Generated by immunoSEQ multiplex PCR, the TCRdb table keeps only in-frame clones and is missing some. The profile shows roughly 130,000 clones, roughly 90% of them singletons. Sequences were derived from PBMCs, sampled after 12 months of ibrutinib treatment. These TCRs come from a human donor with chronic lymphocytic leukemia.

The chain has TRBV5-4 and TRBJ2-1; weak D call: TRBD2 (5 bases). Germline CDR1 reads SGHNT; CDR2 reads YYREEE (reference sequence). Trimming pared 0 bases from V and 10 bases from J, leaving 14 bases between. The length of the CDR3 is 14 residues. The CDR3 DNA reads TGTGCCAGCAGCTTGGGCGTAAAGGGAGAAGAGCAGTTCTTC. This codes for CASSLGVKGEEQFF.

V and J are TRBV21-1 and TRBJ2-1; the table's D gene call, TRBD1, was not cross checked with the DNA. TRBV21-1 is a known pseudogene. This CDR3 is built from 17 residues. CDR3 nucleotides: TGTGCCAGCAGCAACTTACCCCCGGGACAGGGGGCCTGTGAGCAGTTCTTC. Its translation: CASSNLPPGQGACEQFF.

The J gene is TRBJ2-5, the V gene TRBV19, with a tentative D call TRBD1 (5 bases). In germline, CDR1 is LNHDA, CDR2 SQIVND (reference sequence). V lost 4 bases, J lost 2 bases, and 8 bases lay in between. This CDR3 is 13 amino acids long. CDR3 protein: CASSRGRQETQYF. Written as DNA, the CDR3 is TGTGCCAGTAGTAGGGGCAGACAAGAGACCCAGTACTTC.

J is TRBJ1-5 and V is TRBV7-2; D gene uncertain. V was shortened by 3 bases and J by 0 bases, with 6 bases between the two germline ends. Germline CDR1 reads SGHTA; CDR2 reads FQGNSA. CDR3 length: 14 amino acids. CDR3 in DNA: TGTGCCAGCAGCTTTGAACATAGCAATCAGCCCCAGCATTTT. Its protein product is CASSFEHSNQPQHF.

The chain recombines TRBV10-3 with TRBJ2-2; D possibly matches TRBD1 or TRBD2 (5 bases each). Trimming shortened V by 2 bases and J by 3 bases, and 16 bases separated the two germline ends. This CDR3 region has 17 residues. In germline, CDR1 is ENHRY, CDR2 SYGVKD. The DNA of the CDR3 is TGTGCCATCAGTGAGGGAGAAACCTTGGGGGACACCGGGGAGCTGTTTTTT. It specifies CAISEGETLGDTGELFF.

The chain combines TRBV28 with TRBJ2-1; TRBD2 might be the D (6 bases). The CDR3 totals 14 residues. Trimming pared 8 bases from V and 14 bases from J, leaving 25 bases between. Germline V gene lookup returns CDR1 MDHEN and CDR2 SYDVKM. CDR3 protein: CASSSEEGLMFEFF. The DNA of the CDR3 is TGTGCCAGCTCATCGGAGGAGGGTTTAATGTTTGAGTTCTTC.

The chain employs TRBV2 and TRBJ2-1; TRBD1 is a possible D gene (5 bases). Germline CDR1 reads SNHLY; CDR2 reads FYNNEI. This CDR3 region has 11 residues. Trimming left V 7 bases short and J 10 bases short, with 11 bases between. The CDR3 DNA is TGTGCCAGCAAAGGCGACAGAGAGCAGTTCTTC. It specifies CASKGDREQFF.

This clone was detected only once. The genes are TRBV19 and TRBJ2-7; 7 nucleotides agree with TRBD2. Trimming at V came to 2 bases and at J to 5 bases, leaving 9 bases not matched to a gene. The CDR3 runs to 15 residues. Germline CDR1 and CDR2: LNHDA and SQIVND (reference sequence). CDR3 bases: TGTGCCAGTAGTATATCCCAGCGGGAAGGGGACGAGCAGTACTTC. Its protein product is CASSISQREGDEQYF. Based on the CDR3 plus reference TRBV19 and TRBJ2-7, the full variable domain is DGGITQSPKYLFRKEGQNVTLSCEQNLNHDAMYWYRQDPGQGLRLIYYSQIVNDFQKGDIAEGYSVSREKKESFPLTVTSAQKNPTAFYLCASSISQREGDEQYFGPGTRLTVT.

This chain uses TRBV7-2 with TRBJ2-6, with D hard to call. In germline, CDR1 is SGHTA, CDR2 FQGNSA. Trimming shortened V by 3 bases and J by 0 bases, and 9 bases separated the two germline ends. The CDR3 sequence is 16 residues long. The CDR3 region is CASSFGAASGANVLTF. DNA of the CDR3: TGTGCCAGCAGCTTTGGCGCGGCCTCTGGGGCCAACGTCCTGACTTTC.

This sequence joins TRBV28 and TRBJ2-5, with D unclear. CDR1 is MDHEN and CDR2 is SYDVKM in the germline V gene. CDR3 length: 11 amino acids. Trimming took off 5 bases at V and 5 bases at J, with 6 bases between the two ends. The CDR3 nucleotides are TGTGCCAGCAGTCTCAGGGAGACCCAGTACTTC. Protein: CASSLRETQYF.